These 19 T cell receptor beta chains were all obtained from the same sample, sequenced in a study of cytomegalovirus exposure and HLA in healthy donors (dated by TCRdb to 2016 to 2017). Libraries were constructed by the immunoSEQ multiplex PCR assay. A mixture of 60 forward primers for TCR Vbeta segments and 13 reverse primers for TCR Jbeta segments was used in the multiplex PCR. TCRdb holds this immuneACCESS table with in-frame rearrangements only. Some clones are missing; in checked studies, unresolved V genes explain under half, and the rest has no known cause. This sample comprises 85,000 to 100,000 clones, about nine tenths of them detected only once. Over 8.5% of the sample is taken by the ten largest. Sequenced input: PBMCs. These receptors all stem from a man aged 25 to 45 in good health and CMV-seropositive.

The rearrangement links TRBV13 to TRBJ2-3, with a weak D call TRBD1 (6 bases). CDR3 length: 15 amino acids. Germline CDR1 and CDR2: PRHDT and FYEKMQ (reference sequence). Trimming left V 1 base short and J 1 base short, with 9 bases between. CDR3 in DNA: TGTGCCAGCAGCTTAGCCCGGACAGGCACAGATACGCAGTATTTT. Encoded protein: CASSLARTGTDTQYF. Looking up the rest from reference TRBV13 and TRBJ2-3 gives the full variable domain: AAGVIQSPRHLIKEKRETATLKCYPIPRHDTVYWYQQGPGQDPQFLISFYEKMQSDKGSIPDRFSAQQFSDYHSELNMSSLELGDSALYFCASSLARTGTDTQYFGPGTRLTVL.

The chain couples TRBV19 to TRBJ2-1, with 8 bases fitting TRBD2. The ends lost 1 base at V and 6 bases at J; junction bases unmatched: 5. This CDR3 comprises 15 residues. The germline CDR1 and CDR2 sequences are LNHDA and SQIVND (reference sequence). The CDR3 coding sequence is TGTGCCAGTAGTATAGCGGGAGGGCCGGGCAATGAGCAGTTCTTC. Protein product: CASSIAGGPGNEQFF.

The V and J genes are TRBV28 and TRBJ1-1; D remains unclear. V was pared by 5 bases and J by 2 bases, with 9 bases between. This CDR3 is 13 amino acids long. Germline V gene data show CDR1 as MDHEN and CDR2 as SYDVKM. The CDR3: CASSPGSNTEAFF. CDR3 DNA sequence: TGTGCCAGCAGTCCGGGTTCAAACACTGAAGCTTTCTTT.

The rearrangement joins TRBV5-1 to TRBJ2-3; D is ambiguous. V dropped 0 bases and J dropped 6 bases, with 11 bases sitting between them. CDR1 and CDR2 from the germline V gene are SGHRS and YFSETQ. This CDR3 has 14 amino acids. The CDR3 loop is CASSLALGADTQYF. The CDR3 coding sequence is TGCGCCAGCAGCTTGGCATTGGGCGCGGATACGCAGTATTTT.

The genes are TRBV2 and TRBJ1-5; D possibly corresponds to TRBD1 (5 bases). CDR1 is SNHLY and CDR2 is FYNNEI in the germline V gene. The CDR3 consists of 15 residues. V lost 3 bases and J 5 bases, leaving 14 bases between the germline ends. The DNA of the CDR3 is TGTGCCAGCAGTGAGGGTGGGGGGGTGCATCAGCCCCAGCATTTT. Translating it yields CASSEGGGVHQPQHF.

The V gene is TRBV25-1, the J gene TRBJ1-4, with D perhaps TRBD1 (5 bases). This CDR3 is built from 15 residues. CDR1 MGHDK and CDR2 SYGVNS come from the germline V gene. The V and J ends lost 6 bases and 5 bases respectively, with 16 bases between them. CDR3 bases: TGTGCCAGCAGCCACCCGACAGCGATGAATGAAAAACTGTTTTTT. Amino acids: CASSHPTAMNEKLFF.

The CDR3 reads CASSLRLATSTDTQYF. The CDR3 nucleotides are TGTGCCAGCTCACTCCGACTAGCGACAAGCACAGATACGCAGTATTTT. The chain employs TRBV18 and TRBJ2-3; 8 bases align to TRBD2. The length of the CDR3 is 16 residues. CDR1 is KGHSH and CDR2 is LQKENI in the germline V gene. V gave up 4 bases and J gave up 0 bases; unmatched junction bases: 6.

The rearrangement uses TRBV9 and TRBJ2-1; D call uncertain. Germline V gene data show CDR1 as SGDLS and CDR2 as YYNGEE. V shed 0 bases and J shed 9 bases, with 10 bases lying between them. The CDR3 totals 13 residues. The CDR3 DNA reads TGTGCCAGCAGCGTAGGCACAACGGGTGAGCAGTTCTTC. It yields the protein CASSVGTTGEQFF.

This rearrangement joins TRBV6-1 to TRBJ2-4, with TRBD2 matching 10 bases. The CDR3 has 13 amino acids. Germline CDR1 is MNHNS and CDR2 is SASEGT. With 6 bases clipped from V and 7 bases from J, the junction kept 3 bases outside the gene matches. The CDR3 nucleotides are TGTGCCAGCAGGGGACTAGCGCGTAACATTCAGTACTTC. Translation: CASRGLARNIQYF.

This rearrangement joins TRBV5-1 to TRBJ1-3; D remains unclear. Trimming took 1 base from V and 0 from J, leaving 8 bases between them. The germline V gene encodes CDR1 SGHRS and CDR2 YFSETQ. CDR3 length: 15 residues. CDR3 protein: CASSLWESSGNTIYF. DNA for the CDR3: TGCGCCAGCAGCTTGTGGGAGAGCTCTGGAAACACCATATATTTT.

The gene calls are TRBV30 and TRBJ2-6; D might be TRBD1 (6 bases). Germline values: CDR1 GTSNPN, CDR2 SVGIG (reference sequence). The CDR3 covers 15 residues. V lost 5 bases, J lost 1 base, and 12 bases lay in between. The CDR3 here is CAWSLGGSGANVLTF. CDR3 sequence (DNA): TGTGCCTGGTCCCTAGGGGGTTCTGGGGCCAACGTCCTGACTTTC. Drawing the rest from reference TRBV30 and TRBJ2-6, the complete variable domain is SQTIHQWPATLVQPVGSPLSLECTVEGTSNPNLYWYRQAAGRGLQLLFYSVGIGQISSEVPQNLSASRPQDRQFILSSKKLLLSDSGFYLCAWSLGGSGANVLTFGAGSRLTVL.

The chain carries TRBV12-5 and TRBJ2-1; D is uncertain. The CDR3 runs to 12 residues. V gave up 7 bases and J gave up 7 bases, with 11 bases separating them. Germline CDR1 is LGHNT and CDR2 is FRNRAP. CDR3 in amino acids: CASAERFNEQFF. The CDR3 region has the DNA TGTGCTAGTGCAGAGAGGTTTAATGAGCAGTTCTTC. The variable domain in full, with the rest retrieved from reference TRBV12-5 and TRBJ2-1, is DARVTQTPRHKVTEMGQEVTMRCQPILGHNTVFWYRQTMMQGLELLAYFRNRAPLDDSGMPKDRFSAEMPDATLATLKIQPSEPRDSAVYFCASAERFNEQFFGPGTRLTVL.

This clone was seen just once. The chain carries TRBV29-1 and TRBJ2-1; TRBD2 matches at 13 bases. Germline assignment: CDR1 SQVTM and CDR2 ANQGSEA. V was pared by 0 bases and J by 7 bases, with 9 bases of the junction left unmatched. The CDR3 runs 17 residues. The CDR3 sequence is CSVEDTLTSGRYNEQFF. The CDR3 region has the DNA TGCAGCGTTGAAGATACCCTGACTAGCGGGAGGTATAATGAGCAGTTCTTC.

The V gene is TRBV5-1, the J gene TRBJ2-1; 10 bases fit TRBD2. The CDR3 totals 17 residues. The V and J ends lost 0 bases and 12 bases, in that order; junction bases with no gene match: 15. Germline CDR1 is SGHRS and CDR2 is YFSETQ. Here the CDR3 reads CASSLDGLAGVKQGQFF. The CDR3 nucleotides are TGCGCCAGCAGCTTGGATGGCCTAGCGGGGGTTAAACAGGGGCAGTTCTTC. Variable domain in full (rest from reference TRBV5-1 and TRBJ2-1): KAGVTQTPRYLIKTRGQQVTLSCSPISGHRSVSWYQQTPGQGLQFLFEYFSETQRNKGNFPGRFSGRQFSNSRSEMNVSTLELGDSALYLCASSLDGLAGVKQGQFFGPGTRLTVL.

The chain recombines TRBV7-9 with TRBJ2-5; 7 nucleotides align to TRBD2. V trimming: 3 bases; J trimming: 2 bases; junction bases outside the gene matches: 3. The CDR3 spans 14 residues. Germline V gene sequence: CDR1 SEHNR, CDR2 FQNEAQ (reference sequence). CDR3 coding DNA: TGTGCCAGCAGCTTTGGGGGAGGGCAAGAGACCCAGTACTTC. Its translation: CASSFGGGQETQYF.

The chain is built from TRBV30 and TRBJ1-5; 8 bases line up with TRBD1. The V gene's germline CDR1 is GTSNPN and CDR2 SVGIG (reference sequence). The CDR3 spans 14 residues. J was trimmed by 2 bases and V by 5 bases; bases with no gene match: 5. CDR3 region: CAWDRGIGNQPQHF. The CDR3 DNA is TGTGCCTGGGACAGGGGTATCGGCAATCAGCCCCAGCATTTT.

The V gene is TRBV30, the J gene TRBJ2-3; 13 nucleotides match TRBD2. V shed 5 bases, J shed 6 bases, and the junction held 5 bases outside the gene matches. The germline V gene has CDR1 GTSNPN and CDR2 SVGIG (reference sequence). CDR3 length equals 14 residues. CDR3 DNA sequence: TGTGCCTGGGGACTAGCGGGAGCGGGGGATACGCAGTATTTT. This gives the protein CAWGLAGAGDTQYF.

This clone was detected only a few times. The rearrangement joins TRBV7-2 to TRBJ1-5, with 9 nucleotides matching TRBD1. In germline, CDR1 is SGHTA, CDR2 FQGNSA. The length of the CDR3 is 16 residues. The ends lost 5 bases at V and 0 bases at J; junction bases unmatched: 5. For the CDR3, the DNA is TGTGCCAGCAGCCCAGGGACAGGGCATAGCAATCAGCCCCAGCATTTT. Translation gives CASSPGTGHSNQPQHF. The full variable domain, rest sourced from reference TRBV7-2 and TRBJ1-5, is GAGVSQSPSNKVTEKGKDVELRCDPISGHTALYWYRQSLGQGLEFLIYFQGNSAPDKSGLPSDRFSAERTGGSVSTLTIQRTQQEDSAVYLCASSPGTGHSNQPQHFGDGTRLSIL.

This CDR3 reads CASSYSYEQYF. CDR3 DNA sequence: TGTGCCAGCAGCTATTCCTACGAGCAGTACTTC. This chain connects TRBV28 to TRBJ2-7, with D unclear. CDR1 is MDHEN and CDR2 is SYDVKM in the germline V gene. The V gene lost 6 bases and the J gene lost 1 base, with 4 bases spanning the gap. This CDR3 contains 11 residues.